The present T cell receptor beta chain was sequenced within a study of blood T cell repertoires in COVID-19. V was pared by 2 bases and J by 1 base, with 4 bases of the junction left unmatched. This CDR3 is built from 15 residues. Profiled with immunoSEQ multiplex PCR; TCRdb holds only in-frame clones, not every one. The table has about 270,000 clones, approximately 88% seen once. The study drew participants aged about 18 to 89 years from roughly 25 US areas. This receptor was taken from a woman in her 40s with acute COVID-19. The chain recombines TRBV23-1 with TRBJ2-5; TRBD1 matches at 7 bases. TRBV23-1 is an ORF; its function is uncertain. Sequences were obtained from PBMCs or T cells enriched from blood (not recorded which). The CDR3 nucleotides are TGCGCCAGCAGTCAAAGGAACAGGGGCCAAGAGACCCAGTACTTC. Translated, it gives CASSQRNRGQETQYF.